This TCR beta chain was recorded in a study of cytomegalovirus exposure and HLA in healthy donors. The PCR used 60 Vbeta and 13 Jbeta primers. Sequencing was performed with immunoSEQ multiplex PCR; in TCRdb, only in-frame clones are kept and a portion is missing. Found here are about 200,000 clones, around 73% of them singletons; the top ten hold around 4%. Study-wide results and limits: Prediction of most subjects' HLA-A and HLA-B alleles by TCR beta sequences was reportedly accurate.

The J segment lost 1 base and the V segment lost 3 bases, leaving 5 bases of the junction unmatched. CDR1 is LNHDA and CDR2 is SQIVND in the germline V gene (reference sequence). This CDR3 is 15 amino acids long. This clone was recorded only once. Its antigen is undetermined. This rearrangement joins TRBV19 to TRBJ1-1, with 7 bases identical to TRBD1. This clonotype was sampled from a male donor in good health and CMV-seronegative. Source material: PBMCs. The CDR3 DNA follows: TGTGCCAGTAGTATTGGGGCAGGGGGGAACACTGAAGCTTTCTTT. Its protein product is CASSIGAGGNTEAFF.